This T cell receptor (beta chain) was identified during a study of CD8+CD57+ T cells in acquired aplastic anemia listed by TCRdb under 2018. Some background on the complete study: On average, sorted CD4+ and CD8+ cells yielded approximately 3 ug of extracted DNA, with a range of roughly 0.19 to 27.4 ug. For healthy donor samples, the average read count was about 9.8 million for CD4+ cells and 11 million to 13 million for CD8+ cells. On the study overall, not on this receptor specifically: Although under 35 CD8+ CDR3 sequences were shared by patients and controls, these sequences appeared highly expressed in patients and within the immunodominant clones of patients. Between patients and healthy controls, no significant difference in CD8+ Simpson's diversity was found (P=0.060).

This clonotype was seen ten or more times. Its recognized antigen is unknown. Base qualities are not recorded, but no much larger clone differs from it by a single base. Genomic DNA was used as template for profiling of TCR beta VDJ combinations and CDR3 sequences. TCR repertoire sequencing was run on an Illumina HiSeq 2000. Concerning the study's data processing: TRBV/TRBJ rearrangement plots, CDR3 size and DJ length profiles, and Simpson's diversity index were used to evaluate the repertoires. The most abundant DNA sequence in the deep sequencing data was defined as the immunodominant clone. CDR3 amino acid sequences were checked for sharing between subjects and were compared against published repertoires and the VDJdb database. The public reads were reprocessed in TCRdb via fastp at Q25 and MiXCR, keeping in-frame beta chains. For every CDR3 protein sequence, its rows merge into one entry that carries the most common genes and DNA. For this entry, the V and J calls and clone size follow TCRdb and not the study's own pipeline. The sample records around 190,000 distinct CDR3 sequences, over 55% of which are singletons. The ten largest clonotypes hold about 29% of the sample.

Here V drops 1 base and J drops 4 bases, and the junction holds 5 bases not matched to any gene. CDR1 and CDR2 were assigned from the germline V gene as MGHRA and YSYEKL. There are 15 amino acids in the CDR3, from cysteine to phenylalanine inclusive. This entry keeps only the CDR3 DNA: 45 bases, framed from base 1. In the study, sorted CD4+ and CD8+ blood T cells from patients with severe aplastic anemia and from healthy subjects underwent deep sequencing of TCR repertoires. Ficoll-Paque density gradient centrifugation was used to isolate peripheral blood mononuclear cells. Before DNA extraction, CD4+ and CD8+ T cells were sorted with FACS or magnetic beads.

Specimen: sorted CD4+, CD8+, or CD8+CD57+ T cells (not recorded which) from PBMCs. This TCR was sampled from a human donor in good health. The chain uses TRBV4-1 and TRBJ2-7, and 9 junction bases match TRBD1. This receptor has the CDR3 CASSQVSGQGYEQYF. The DNA is TGCGCCAGCAGCCAAGTTTCCGGACAGGGGTACGAGCAGTACTTC.